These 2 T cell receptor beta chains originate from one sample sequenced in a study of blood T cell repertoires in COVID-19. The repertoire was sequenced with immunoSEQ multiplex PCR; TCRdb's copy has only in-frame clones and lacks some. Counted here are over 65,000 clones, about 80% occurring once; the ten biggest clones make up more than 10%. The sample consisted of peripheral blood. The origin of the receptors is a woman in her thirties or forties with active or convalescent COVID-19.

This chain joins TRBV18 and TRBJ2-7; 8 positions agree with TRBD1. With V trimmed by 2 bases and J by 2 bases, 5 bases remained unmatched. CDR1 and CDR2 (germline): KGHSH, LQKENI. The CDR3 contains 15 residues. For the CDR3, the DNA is TGTGCCAGCTCACCAGGGACAGGTCTCACCTACGAGCAGTACTTC. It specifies CASSPGTGLTYEQYF.

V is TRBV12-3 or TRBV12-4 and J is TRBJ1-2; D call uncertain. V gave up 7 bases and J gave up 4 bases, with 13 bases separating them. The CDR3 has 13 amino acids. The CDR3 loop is CASNPSGGYGYTF. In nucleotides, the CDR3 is TGTGCCAGCAACCCATCGGGTGGCTATGGCTACACCTTC.